Sequencing of this T cell receptor (beta chain) was carried out in a study of T cells in Graves' hyperthyroidism and ophthalmopathy. Amplification targeted TCR beta CDR3 regions from RNA transcripts. An initial round of RT-PCR targeting the TCR CDR3 relied on the HTBI primer set. TCRdb redid the calling of the multiplex PCR reads with MiXCR, one entry per CDR3 protein. The sample consists of approximately 600,000 distinct CDR3 sequences, 12% to 15% of them appearing once. This clonotype was seen repeatedly, ten times or more. Trimming took 9 bases from V and 5 from J; bases not matched to a gene: 6. The CDR3 has 14 amino acids. CDR1 is MNHNS, CDR2 SASEGT, per germline.

This clonotype was sampled from a young woman with Graves' ophthalmopathy. V is TRBV6-1 and J is TRBJ2-1, with 11 positions matching TRBD2. Sequencing used blood. The DNA for the CDR3 is TGTGCCAGTAGCGGGAGGGCGGGGCACAATGAGCAGTTCTTC. Translated: CASSGRAGHNEQFF.